This TCR beta chain was documented in a study of identical twins. A single record per CDR3 protein comes from TCRdb applying MiXCR to the 5' RACE reads. Among about 790,000 distinct CDR3 sequences listed, 15% to 20% were seen once. The CDR3 spans 15 residues. J was trimmed by 0 bases and V by 3 bases; bases with no gene match: 6. The V gene's germline CDR1 is DFQATT and CDR2 SNEGSKA (reference sequence). The table lists this clonotype with a few counts. The same sample was also studied in work on T cells expressing NK-cell markers.

The sequence came from a woman aged 18-29 years in good health. The chain has TRBV20-1 and TRBJ2-3; TRBD2 matches 7 bases. The source material was PBMCs. In nucleotides, the CDR3 is TGCAGTGCTAGTCTCTGGCGGGGGAGCACAGATACGCAGTATTTT. This gives the protein CSASLWRGSTDTQYF.